This T cell receptor beta chain is drawn from a study of blood T cell repertoires in COVID-19. Study summary: Material from acute and convalescent COVID-19 was sourced from the United States, Italy and Spain.

The study recruited people aged roughly 18 to 89 years across around 24 US areas. Generated by immunoSEQ multiplex PCR, the TCRdb table keeps only in-frame clones and is missing some. The profile shows roughly 160,000 clones, roughly 80% of them singletons. The clonotype comes from a woman aged 40 to 55 with acute COVID-19. The specimen sequenced was PBMCs or T cells enriched from blood (not recorded which).

The CDR3 loop reads CASSQDREGQETQYF. As DNA, the CDR3 is TGTGCCAGCAGCCAAGATCGGGAGGGCCAAGAGACCCAGTACTTC. The chain has TRBV4-2 and TRBJ2-5, with 8 bases lining up with TRBD2. The CDR3 length is 15 residues. The ends lost 0 bases at V and 1 base at J; junction bases unmatched: 1. Germline V CDR1 and CDR2: LGHNA, YNFKEQ.